The entry below gives a single T cell receptor (beta chain) sequence along with its context. Its specificity is unknown. The sample originates from a study of T cells in localized non-small cell lung cancer. Study findings and constraints: Uninvolved adjacent lung showed peak T cell clonality, exceeding tumor.

The V end lost 2 bases, the J end lost 0 bases, and 13 bases lay between the germline ends. The germline gives CDR1 SGHNT, CDR2 YENEEA. The CDR3 runs 16 residues. Data came from immunoSEQ multiplex PCR; TCRdb stores just in-frame clones and leaves some out. Of around 3,600 clones in the sample, roughly 29% were seen once. The V and J genes are TRBV11-3 and TRBJ1-1, with D hard to call. This receptor was taken from a female donor older than 55 with stage I lung adenocarcinoma. The sequencing here drew on lung tumor tissue, taken before any cancer treatment. CDR3 region: CASSLWGGQMNTEAFF. The CDR3 bases are TGTGCCAGCAGCTTATGGGGAGGTCAAATGAACACTGAAGCTTTCTTT.